Each of the 31 T cell receptor beta chains below was sequenced from the same sample in a study of blood T cell repertoires in COVID-19 (TCRdb year 2020). Library preparation employed the immunoSEQ multiplex PCR assay. Entries here come from immuneACCESS through TCRdb and include only in-frame sequences with V and J called. Some clones fail to appear in such tables; in the studies checked, an unresolved V gene covers under half of the shortfall, and the cause of the remainder is unknown. This sample comprises 200,000 to 300,000 clones, roughly 88% of them detected only once. The ten largest clones capture 3% to 3.5% of the sample. Source material: PBMCs or T cells enriched from blood (not recorded which). The receptors here all came from a woman aged 35 to 49 who had been exposed to COVID-19.

The chain is built from TRBV11-3 and TRBJ1-2, with unresolved D. The germline V gene encodes CDR1 SGHNT and CDR2 YENEEA. V gave up 1 base and J gave up 5 bases, with 5 bases separating them. This CDR3 has 12 residues. CDR3 region: CASSLAVYGYTF. CDR3 DNA sequence: TGTGCCAGCAGCTTAGCAGTTTATGGCTACACCTTC.

This clone has only one observation. This sequence joins TRBV6-2 or TRBV6-3 and TRBJ1-1; TRBD1 matches 8 bases. The CDR3 covers 14 residues. Trimming removed 6 bases from V and 1 base from J; junction bases left unmatched: 4. The V gene's germline CDR1 is MNHEY and CDR2 SVGEGT. The CDR3 sequence is CASSTGGENTEAFF. Written as DNA, the CDR3 is TGTGCCAGCAGCACAGGGGGGGAGAACACTGAAGCTTTCTTT.

This chain connects TRBV27 to TRBJ1-1; no clear D. Germline loops: CDR1 MNHEY, CDR2 SMNVEV (reference sequence). The CDR3 contains 13 residues. With 6 bases removed from V and 5 bases from J, the gap between germline ends came to 13 bases. Here the CDR3 reads CASSPKLLTEAFF. DNA for the CDR3: TGTGCCAGCAGCCCAAAATTGTTGACTGAAGCTTTCTTT.

The rearrangement links TRBV13 to TRBJ2-7, with 10 bases matching TRBD1. The germline CDR1 and CDR2 sequences are PRHDT and FYEKMQ (reference sequence). The CDR3 runs 14 residues. With 3 bases clipped from V and 3 bases from J, the junction kept 2 bases outside the gene matches. CDR3 sequence (DNA): TGTGCCAGCAGCTTCGACAGGGGGCTCTACGAGCAGTACTTC. Translation gives CASSFDRGLYEQYF.

The J gene is TRBJ1-5, the V gene TRBV19; 10 positions agree with TRBD1. Germline trimming cut 2 bases from V and 2 bases from J; bases unmatched to any gene: 12. The CDR3 is 19 residues long. Per the germline V gene, CDR1 is LNHDA and CDR2 is SQIVND (reference sequence). In DNA form, the CDR3 reads TGTGCCAGTAGTATACGACAGGGGGCCTTGCGGGGCGGCAATCAGCCCCAGCATTTT. This encodes CASSIRQGALRGGNQPQHF.

Concerning this clone: A junction boundary mismatches the germline segment, possibly from a read error. The rearrangement joins TRBV6-5 to TRBJ2-3, with D possibly matching TRBD2 (5 bases). The CDR3 spans 13 residues. The germline V gene has CDR1 MNHEY and CDR2 SVGAGI. The CDR3 region is CASKLAGTDTQYF. In nucleotides, the CDR3 is TGTGCCAGCAAGCTAGCAGGCACTGATACGCAGTATTTT.

The chain employs TRBV6-5 and TRBJ1-5; the D is unclear. This CDR3 region has 12 residues. Per germline, CDR1 MNHEY and CDR2 SVGAGI. V dropped 7 bases and J dropped 3 bases, with 7 bases sitting between them. The CDR3 bases are TGTGCCAGCAACAACCCCAATCAGCCCCAGCATTTT. This translates into CASNNPNQPQHF.

This chain uses TRBV19 with TRBJ2-6, with D possibly being TRBD2 (6 bases). With 0 bases removed from V and 0 bases from J, the gap between germline ends came to 12 bases. Germline lookup yields CDR1 LNHDA and CDR2 SQIVND (reference sequence). The CDR3 length is 18 residues. This CDR3 reads CASSIDGGRHSGANVLTF. CDR3 nucleotide sequence: TGTGCCAGTAGTATAGATGGGGGGAGGCACTCTGGGGCCAACGTCCTGACTTTC.

This chain uses TRBV6-5 with TRBJ1-2; possible D gene TRBD1, 5 bases. CDR3 length: 13 residues. Per the germline V gene, CDR1 is MNHEY and CDR2 is SVGAGI. Trimming stripped 5 bases from V and 3 bases from J, with 10 bases between. The CDR3 sequence: CASSTGGDYGYTF. CDR3 nucleotides: TGTGCCAGCAGTACCGGAGGGGACTATGGCTACACCTTC.

V usage is TRBV30 and J usage is TRBJ2-3; D perhaps matches TRBD2 (6 bases). Trimming pared 0 bases from V and 1 base from J, leaving 11 bases between. Germline loops: CDR1 GTSNPN, CDR2 SVGIG (reference sequence). The CDR3 covers 15 residues. The CDR3 here is CAWSVGGGGTDTQYF. The CDR3 DNA reads as TGTGCCTGGAGTGTAGGAGGCGGGGGCACAGATACGCAGTATTTT.

This chain connects TRBV7-2 to TRBJ2-2; D may be TRBD2 (6 bases). The CDR3 runs to 16 residues. Germline CDR1 is SGHTA and CDR2 is FQGNSA. V lost 5 bases and J 2 bases, leaving 15 bases between the germline ends. The DNA for the CDR3 is TGTGCCAGCAGCCCGGGACTGAATCGAAACACCGGGGAGCTGTTTTTT. It encodes CASSPGLNRNTGELFF.

The rearrangement joins TRBV6-5 to TRBJ2-1; possibly TRBD2 for D (5 bases). V was trimmed by 4 bases and J by 1 base, leaving 11 bases between them. CDR1 is MNHEY and CDR2 is SVGAGI in the germline V gene. There are 15 residues in the CDR3. The CDR3 spells CASSWTLASYNEQFF. The CDR3 nucleotides read TGTGCCAGCAGTTGGACTCTTGCATCCTACAATGAGCAGTTCTTC.

The count of this clone is one. The gene calls are TRBV2 and TRBJ2-1; D is unresolved. CDR1 is SNHLY, CDR2 FYNNEI, per germline. V was cut by 5 bases and J by 4 bases, with 3 bases left in between. The CDR3 spans 11 residues. This CDR3 reads CASSPYNEQFF. The CDR3 DNA reads as TGTGCCAGCAGTCCATACAATGAGCAGTTCTTC.

CDR3 nucleotides: TGTGCCAGCAGCTTCCGGACTAATCGGAATGAGCAGTTCTTC. Protein: CASSFRTNRNEQFF. The genes are TRBV7-9 and TRBJ2-1; D is perhaps TRBD2 (6 bases). Germline assignment: CDR1 SEHNR and CDR2 FQNEAQ (reference sequence). CDR3 length equals 14 residues. The germline V and J ends were trimmed by 3 bases and 7 bases, with 13 bases remaining between them.

This clone was seen just once. J is TRBJ2-5 and V is TRBV7-9; D might be TRBD1 (6 bases). V was shortened by 2 bases and J by 4 bases, with 14 bases between the two germline ends. The CDR3 is 15 residues long. The germline V gene has CDR1 SEHNR and CDR2 FQNEAQ (reference sequence). This CDR3 reads CASSLKALRGETQYF. The CDR3 DNA reads TGTGCCAGCAGCTTAAAAGCCCTCAGGGGAGAGACCCAGTACTTC.

The CDR3 sequence: CASSLALIGQGGTEAFF. The CDR3 DNA reads TGTGCCAGCAGCTTAGCTCTTATAGGACAGGGTGGGACTGAAGCTTTCTTT. The chain carries TRBV7-2 and TRBJ1-1; 8 bases agree with TRBD1. The CDR3 covers 17 residues. CDR1 SGHTA and CDR2 FQGNSA come from the germline V gene. The J segment lost 5 bases and the V segment lost 0 bases, leaving 11 bases of the junction unmatched.

The rearrangement joins TRBV28 to TRBJ2-3, with 9 nucleotides matching TRBD2. This CDR3 region has 18 residues. The V gene's germline CDR1 is MDHEN and CDR2 SYDVKM. V lost 1 base to trimming and J lost 0 bases; unmatched junction nucleotides: 8. CDR3 amino acids: CASSLFRGLAGSTDTQYF. The CDR3 DNA reads as TGTGCCAGCAGTTTATTCCGGGGGCTAGCGGGAAGCACAGATACGCAGTATTTT.

V is TRBV12-3 or TRBV12-4 and J is TRBJ2-5; D is possibly TRBD2 (6 bases). The CDR3 loop spans 11 amino acids. V lost 6 bases, J lost 9 bases, and 11 bases lay in between. The CDR3 loop is CASSYGGAQYF. The CDR3 DNA sequence: TGTGCCAGCAGCTACGGAGGGGCCCAGTACTTC.

V gene TRBV30 combines with J gene TRBJ2-7; TRBD1 is a possible D gene (6 bases). The germline CDR1 and CDR2 sequences are GTSNPN and SVGIG (reference sequence). The CDR3 spans 15 residues. With 2 bases removed from V and 7 bases from J, the gap between germline ends came to 21 bases. DNA for the CDR3: TGTGCCTGGAGTCGGGCAGGGGAAGCCTGGGGGGAGCAGTACTTC. Translated: CAWSRAGEAWGEQYF.

The chain uses TRBV2 and TRBJ1-5, with D tentatively TRBD1 (5 bases). V was trimmed by 2 bases and J by 4 bases, leaving 12 bases between them. This CDR3 is built from 15 residues. Germline assignment: CDR1 SNHLY and CDR2 FYNNEI. The CDR3 DNA is TGTGCCAGCAGTGAAAACGGGGGTGAGAATCAGCCCCAGCATTTT. This codes for CASSENGGENQPQHF.

The chain carries TRBV4-3 and TRBJ2-3; TRBD2 aligns across 7 bases. CDR3 length: 17 residues. The V gene's germline CDR1 is LGHNA and CDR2 YSLEER. J lost 0 bases, V lost 0 bases, and 6 bases had no gene match. The chain's CDR3 is CASSQERGYGSTDTQYF. In DNA, the CDR3 is TGCGCCAGCAGCCAAGAGCGGGGGTACGGGAGCACAGATACGCAGTATTTT.

V and J are TRBV24-1 and TRBJ2-1, with 9 bases matching TRBD2. CDR3 length: 18 residues. The junction had 14 bases not matched to a gene; V was cut back by 2 bases and J by 7 bases. The germline V gene has CDR1 KGHDR and CDR2 SFDVKD. CDR3 DNA: TGTGCCACCAGTGATTCCAAACGAGTAGCGGGAGATAGGAATGAGCAGTTCTTC. Residues: CATSDSKRVAGDRNEQFF.

The chain joins TRBV5-4 to TRBJ1-6, with 9 bases identical to TRBD1. The CDR3 contains 14 residues. The trim removed 1 base at V and 9 bases at J, leaving 2 bases unmatched. Germline V gene data show CDR1 as SGHNT and CDR2 as YYREEE (reference sequence). The CDR3 reads CASSLNRGPSPLHF. CDR3 DNA: TGTGCCAGCAGCTTGAACAGGGGGCCTTCACCCCTCCACTTT.

This chain connects TRBV4-3 to TRBJ2-1, with 8 bases matching TRBD2. V lost 1 base and J lost 4; bases outside the gene matches: 6. CDR1 is LGHNA, CDR2 YSLEER, per germline. The CDR3 is 16 residues long. The CDR3 spells CASSQGTSREYNEQFF. In DNA, the CDR3 is TGCGCCAGCAGCCAAGGGACTAGCAGAGAATACAATGAGCAGTTCTTC.

V gene TRBV2 combines with J gene TRBJ1-1; 12 bases line up with TRBD1. The CDR3 runs 14 residues. The trim removed 5 bases at V and 11 bases at J, leaving 9 bases unmatched. The germline gives CDR1 SNHLY, CDR2 FYNNEI. The CDR3 DNA follows: TGTGCCAGCAGTACCCAGGGACAGGGGGCCGGTGCTTTCTTT. It encodes CASSTQGQGAGAFF.

The V gene is TRBV12-3 or TRBV12-4, the J gene TRBJ2-4; D gene ambiguous. The V gene lost 2 bases and the J gene lost 7 bases, with 9 bases spanning the gap. This CDR3 has 13 residues. The CDR3 DNA sequence: TGTGCCAGCAGTTTACGGTCCCTTAACATTCAGTACTTC. The encoded protein is CASSLRSLNIQYF.

The chain employs TRBV29-1 and TRBJ2-7; TRBD1 aligns across 8 bases. Germline V gene sequence: CDR1 SQVTM, CDR2 ANQGSEA. The trim removed 4 bases at V and 6 bases at J, leaving 14 bases unmatched. The CDR3 length is 15 residues. This CDR3 reads CSVGGVRQGNGEQYF. The CDR3 bases are TGCAGCGTTGGAGGGGTAAGACAGGGGAATGGCGAGCAGTACTTC.

As regards this clone: One junction end disagrees with the germline gene, perhaps due to a read error. The CDR3 loop is CASSAGLDLFTNEQFF. The CDR3 coding sequence is TGTGCCAGCAGCGCAGGACTAGATCTTTTTACCAATGAGCAGTTCTTC. The chain employs TRBV5-1 and TRBJ2-1, with 7 bases aligning to TRBD2. Per germline, CDR1 SGHRS and CDR2 YFSETQ. This CDR3 comprises 16 residues.

The chain carries TRBV27 and TRBJ1-5; D gene uncertain. V lost 3 bases and J 3 bases, leaving 9 bases between the germline ends. Germline V gene data show CDR1 as MNHEY and CDR2 as SMNVEV (reference sequence). This CDR3 spans 14 amino acids. CDR3 sequence reads: CASSLSRPNQPQHF. The CDR3 region has the DNA TGTGCCAGCAGTTTGTCCAGGCCCAATCAGCCCCAGCATTTT.

The J gene is TRBJ1-3, the V gene TRBV6-5, with D possibly matching TRBD1 (6 bases). The CDR3 is 14 residues long. The V and J ends lost 9 bases and 2 bases respectively, with 14 bases between them. Per the germline V gene, CDR1 is MNHEY and CDR2 is SVGAGI. CDR3 protein: CASSDNRAGNTIYF. CDR3 in DNA: TGTGCCAGTTCCGATAACAGGGCTGGAAACACCATATATTTT.

The gene calls are TRBV27 and TRBJ1-1; TRBD1 aligns across 9 bases. The V gene's germline CDR1 is MNHEY and CDR2 SMNVEV (reference sequence). This CDR3 is built from 15 residues. The trim removed 6 bases at V and 4 bases at J, leaving 9 bases unmatched. CDR3 nucleotides: TGTGCCAGCAGCCGCAACGGACAGGGGACCACTGAAGCTTTCTTT. Its protein is CASSRNGQGTTEAFF.